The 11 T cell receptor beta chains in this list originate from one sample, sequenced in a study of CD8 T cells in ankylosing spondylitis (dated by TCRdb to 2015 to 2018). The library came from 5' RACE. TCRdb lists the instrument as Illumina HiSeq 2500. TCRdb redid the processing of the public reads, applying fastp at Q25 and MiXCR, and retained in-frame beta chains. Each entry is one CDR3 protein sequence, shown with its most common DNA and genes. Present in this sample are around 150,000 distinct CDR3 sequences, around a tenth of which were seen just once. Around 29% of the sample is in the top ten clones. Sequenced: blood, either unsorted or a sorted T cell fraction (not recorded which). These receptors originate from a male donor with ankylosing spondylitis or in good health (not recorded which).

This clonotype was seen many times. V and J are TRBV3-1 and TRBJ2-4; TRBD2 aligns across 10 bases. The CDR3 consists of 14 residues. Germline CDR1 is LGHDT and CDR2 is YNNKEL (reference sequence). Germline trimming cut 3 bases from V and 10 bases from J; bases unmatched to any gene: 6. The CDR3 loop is CASSHQREGEIQYF. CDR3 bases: TGTGCCAGCAGCCACCAGCGGGAGGGAGAGATTCAGTACTTC.

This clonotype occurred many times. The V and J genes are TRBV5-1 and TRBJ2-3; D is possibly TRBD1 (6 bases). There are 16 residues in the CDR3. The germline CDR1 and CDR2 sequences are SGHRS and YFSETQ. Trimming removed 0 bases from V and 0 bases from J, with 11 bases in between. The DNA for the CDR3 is TGCGCCAGCAGCTTGGACGGACAGCCTAGCACAGATACGCAGTATTTT. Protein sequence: CASSLDGQPSTDTQYF.

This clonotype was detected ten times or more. CDR3 DNA sequence: TGTGCCAGCAGTTACTCGAGCCAGGGAAAATCAGCCCAGCATTTT. It is translated as CASSYSSQGKSAQHF. The V call is TRBV6-5, the J call TRBJ1-5, with D perhaps TRBD1 (5 bases). Germline V gene sequence: CDR1 MNHEY, CDR2 SVGAGI. The V end lost 0 bases, the J end lost 11 bases, and 17 bases lay between the germline ends. There are 15 residues in the CDR3.

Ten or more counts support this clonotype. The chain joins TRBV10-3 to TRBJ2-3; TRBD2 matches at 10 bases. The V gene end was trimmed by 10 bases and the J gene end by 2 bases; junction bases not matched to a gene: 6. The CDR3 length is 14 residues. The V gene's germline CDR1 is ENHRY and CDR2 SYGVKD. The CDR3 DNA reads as TGTGCCACCTTAGCGGGAGGCCTCACAGATACGCAGTATTTT. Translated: CATLAGGLTDTQYF.

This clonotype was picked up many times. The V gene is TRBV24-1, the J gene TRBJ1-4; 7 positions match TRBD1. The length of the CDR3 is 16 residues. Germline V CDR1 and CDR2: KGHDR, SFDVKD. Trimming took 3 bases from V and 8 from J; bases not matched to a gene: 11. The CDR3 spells CATSDPRTGGGEKLFF. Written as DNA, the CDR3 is TGTGCCACCAGTGATCCGAGGACAGGTGGGGGAGAAAAACTGTTTTTT.

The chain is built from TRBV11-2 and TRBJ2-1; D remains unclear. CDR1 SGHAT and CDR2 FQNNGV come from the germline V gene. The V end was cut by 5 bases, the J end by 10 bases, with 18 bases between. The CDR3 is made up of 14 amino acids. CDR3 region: CASSPIRRAREQFF. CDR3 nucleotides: TGTGCCAGCAGCCCGATACGGCGTGCGAGAGAGCAGTTCTTC.

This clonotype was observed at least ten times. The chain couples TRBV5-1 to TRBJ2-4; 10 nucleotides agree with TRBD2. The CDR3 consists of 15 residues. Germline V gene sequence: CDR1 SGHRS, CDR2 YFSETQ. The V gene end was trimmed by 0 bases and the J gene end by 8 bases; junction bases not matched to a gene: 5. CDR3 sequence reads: CASSLVLAGEDIQYF. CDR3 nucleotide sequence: TGCGCCAGCAGCTTGGTCCTAGCGGGAGAGGACATTCAGTACTTC.

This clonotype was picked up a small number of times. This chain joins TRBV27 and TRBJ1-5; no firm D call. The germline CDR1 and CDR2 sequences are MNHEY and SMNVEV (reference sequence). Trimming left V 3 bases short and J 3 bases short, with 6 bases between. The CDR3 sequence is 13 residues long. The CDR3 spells CASSFSHNQPQHF. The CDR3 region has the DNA TGTGCCAGCAGTTTCAGCCACAATCAGCCCCAGCATTTT.

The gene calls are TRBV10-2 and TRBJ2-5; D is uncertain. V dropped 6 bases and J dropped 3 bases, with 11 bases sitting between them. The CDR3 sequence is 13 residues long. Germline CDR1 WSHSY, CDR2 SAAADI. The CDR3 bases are TGCGCCAGCAGAGTTATCGGCGAAGAGACCCAGTACTTC. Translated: CASRVIGEETQYF.

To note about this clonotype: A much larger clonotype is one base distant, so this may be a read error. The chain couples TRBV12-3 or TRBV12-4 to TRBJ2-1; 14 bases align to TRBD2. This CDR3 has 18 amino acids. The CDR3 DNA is TGTGCCAGCAGTTTCGAGACTAGCGGGAGGGGCTCCTACAATGTGCAGTTCTTC. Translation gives CASSFETSGRGSYNVQFF.

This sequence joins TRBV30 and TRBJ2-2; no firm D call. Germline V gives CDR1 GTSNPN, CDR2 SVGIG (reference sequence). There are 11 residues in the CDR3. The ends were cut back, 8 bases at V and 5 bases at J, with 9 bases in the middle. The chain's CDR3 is CARSRTGELFF. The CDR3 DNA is TGTGCCCGCTCGAGGACCGGGGAGCTGTTTTTT.